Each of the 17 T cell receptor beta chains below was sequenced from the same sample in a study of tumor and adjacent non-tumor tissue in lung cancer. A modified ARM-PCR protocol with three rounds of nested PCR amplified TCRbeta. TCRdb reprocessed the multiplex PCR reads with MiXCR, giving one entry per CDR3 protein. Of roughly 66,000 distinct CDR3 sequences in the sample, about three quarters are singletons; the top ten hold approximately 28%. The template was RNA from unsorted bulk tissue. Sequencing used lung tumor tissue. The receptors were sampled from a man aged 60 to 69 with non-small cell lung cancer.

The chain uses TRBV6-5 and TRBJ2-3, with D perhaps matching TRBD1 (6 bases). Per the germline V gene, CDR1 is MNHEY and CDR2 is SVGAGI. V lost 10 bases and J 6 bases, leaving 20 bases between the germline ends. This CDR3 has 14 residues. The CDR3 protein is CAIGFKLTGDTQYF. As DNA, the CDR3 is TGTGCCATCGGGTTCAAACTAACAGGGGATACGCAGTATTTT.

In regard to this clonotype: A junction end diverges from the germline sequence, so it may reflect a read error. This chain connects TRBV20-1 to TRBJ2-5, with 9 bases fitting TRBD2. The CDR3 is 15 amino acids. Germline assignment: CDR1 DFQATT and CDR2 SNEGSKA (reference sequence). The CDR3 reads CSVRDPGTSQETQYF. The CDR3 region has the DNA TGCAGTGTTAGAGATCCGGGGACTAGCCAAGAAACCCAGTACTTC.

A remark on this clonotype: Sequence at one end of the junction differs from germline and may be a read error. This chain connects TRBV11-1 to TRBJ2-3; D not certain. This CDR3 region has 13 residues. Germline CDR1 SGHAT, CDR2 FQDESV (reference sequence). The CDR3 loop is CASSSQSSDTQNF. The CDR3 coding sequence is TGTGCCAGCAGCTCCCAAAGTTCAGATACGCAGAATTTT.

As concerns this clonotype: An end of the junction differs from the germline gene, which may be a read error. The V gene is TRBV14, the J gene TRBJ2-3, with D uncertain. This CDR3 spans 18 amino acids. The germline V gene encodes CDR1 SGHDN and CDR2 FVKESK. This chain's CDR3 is CASSQMGFGVADTDTLYF. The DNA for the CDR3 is TGTGCCAGCAGCCAAATGGGGTTTGGAGTCGCAGACACAGATACGCTGTATTTT.

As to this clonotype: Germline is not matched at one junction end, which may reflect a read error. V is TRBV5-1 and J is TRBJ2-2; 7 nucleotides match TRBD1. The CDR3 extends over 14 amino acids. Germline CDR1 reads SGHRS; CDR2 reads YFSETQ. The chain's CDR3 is CASSVGQDTRELFF. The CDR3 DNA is TGCGCCAGCAGCGTAGGACAGGACACCAGGGAGTTGTTTTTT.

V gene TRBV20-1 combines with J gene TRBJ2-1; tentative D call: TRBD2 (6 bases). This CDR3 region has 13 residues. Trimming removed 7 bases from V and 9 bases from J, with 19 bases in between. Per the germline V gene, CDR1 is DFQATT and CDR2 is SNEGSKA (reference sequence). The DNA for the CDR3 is TGCAGTGGGGCGGGAACACTAGACACTGAGCAGTTCTTC. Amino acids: CSGAGTLDTEQFF.

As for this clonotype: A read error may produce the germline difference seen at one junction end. The chain's CDR3 is CSARGLIIGRALKNYNEQFF. CDR3 DNA: TGTAGTGCTAGAGGTTTGATTATCGGGAGGGCCTTGAAAAACTACAATGAGCAGTTCTTC. V usage is TRBV20-1 and J usage is TRBJ2-1, with 8 bases aligning to TRBD2. CDR1 is DFQATT and CDR2 is SNEGSKA in the germline V gene (reference sequence). The length of the CDR3 is 20 residues.

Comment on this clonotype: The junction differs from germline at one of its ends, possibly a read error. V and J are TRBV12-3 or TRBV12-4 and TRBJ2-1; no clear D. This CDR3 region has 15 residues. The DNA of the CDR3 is TGTGCCAGCAGTTTCCCTCAGCTGGATCACAATGCGCAGTTCTTC. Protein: CASSFPQLDHNAQFF.

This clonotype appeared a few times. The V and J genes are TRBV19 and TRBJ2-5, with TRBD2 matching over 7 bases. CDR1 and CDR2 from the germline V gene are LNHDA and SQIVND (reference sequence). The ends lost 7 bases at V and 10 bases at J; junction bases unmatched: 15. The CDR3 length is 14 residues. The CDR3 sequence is CASNGLGGRGIQYF. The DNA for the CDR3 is TGTGCCAGTAACGGACTAGGAGGTCGAGGGATCCAGTACTTC.

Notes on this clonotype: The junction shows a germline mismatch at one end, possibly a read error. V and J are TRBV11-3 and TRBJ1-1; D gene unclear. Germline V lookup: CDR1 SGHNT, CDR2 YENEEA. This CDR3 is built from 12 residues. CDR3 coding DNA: TGTGCCAGCAGGGAAGGGAACACTGAAGCTTTGTTT. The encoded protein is CASREGNTEALF.

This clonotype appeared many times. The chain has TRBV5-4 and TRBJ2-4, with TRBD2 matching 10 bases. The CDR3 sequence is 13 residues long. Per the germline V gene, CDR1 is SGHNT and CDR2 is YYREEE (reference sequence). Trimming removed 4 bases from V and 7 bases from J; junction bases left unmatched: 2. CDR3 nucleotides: TGTGCCAGCAGCCTAGCGGGAGAGAACATTCAGTACTTC. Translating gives CASSLAGENIQYF. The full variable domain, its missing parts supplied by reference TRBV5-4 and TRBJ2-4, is ETGVTQSPTHLIKTRGQQVTLRCSSQSGHNTVSWYQQALGQGPQFIFQYYREEENGRGNFPPRFSGLQFPNYSSELNVNALELDDSALYLCASSLAGENIQYFGAGTRLSVL.

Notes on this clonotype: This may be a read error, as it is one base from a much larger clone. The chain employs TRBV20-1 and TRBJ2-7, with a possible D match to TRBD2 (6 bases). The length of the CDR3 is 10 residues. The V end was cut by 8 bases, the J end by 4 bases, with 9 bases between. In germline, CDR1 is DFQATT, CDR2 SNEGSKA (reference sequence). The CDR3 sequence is CSSREYEQYF. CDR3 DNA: TGCAGTTCTCGGGAGTACGAGCAGTACTTC.

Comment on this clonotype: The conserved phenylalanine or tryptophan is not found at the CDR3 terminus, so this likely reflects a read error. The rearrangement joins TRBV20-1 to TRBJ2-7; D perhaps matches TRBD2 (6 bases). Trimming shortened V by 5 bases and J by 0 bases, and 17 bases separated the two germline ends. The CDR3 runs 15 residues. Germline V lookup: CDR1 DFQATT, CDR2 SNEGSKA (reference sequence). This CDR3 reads CSALAGIASSYEQYI. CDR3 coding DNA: TGCAGTGCTCTCGCGGGGATAGCGAGCTCCTACGAGCAGTACATC.

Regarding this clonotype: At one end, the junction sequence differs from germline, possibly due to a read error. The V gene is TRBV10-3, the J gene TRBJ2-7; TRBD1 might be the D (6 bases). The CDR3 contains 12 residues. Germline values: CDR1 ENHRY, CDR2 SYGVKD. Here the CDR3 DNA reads TGTGACATCTCCCCAGGGGAGAACGAGCAGTACTTC. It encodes CDISPGENEQYF.

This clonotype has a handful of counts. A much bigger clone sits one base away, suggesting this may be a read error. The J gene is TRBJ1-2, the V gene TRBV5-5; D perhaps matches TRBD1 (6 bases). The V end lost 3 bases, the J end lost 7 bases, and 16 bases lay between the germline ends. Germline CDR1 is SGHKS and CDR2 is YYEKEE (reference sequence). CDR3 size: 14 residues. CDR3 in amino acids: CASSSQSGDTGYTF. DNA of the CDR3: TGTGCCAGCAGCTCTCAGTCCGGGGACACTGGCTACACCTTC.

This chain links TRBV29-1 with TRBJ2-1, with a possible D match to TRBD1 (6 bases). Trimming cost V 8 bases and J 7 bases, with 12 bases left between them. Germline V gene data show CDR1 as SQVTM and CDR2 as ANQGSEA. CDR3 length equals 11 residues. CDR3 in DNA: TGCAGCTCTACTACAGGGAATGAGCAGTTCTTC. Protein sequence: CSSTTGNEQFF.

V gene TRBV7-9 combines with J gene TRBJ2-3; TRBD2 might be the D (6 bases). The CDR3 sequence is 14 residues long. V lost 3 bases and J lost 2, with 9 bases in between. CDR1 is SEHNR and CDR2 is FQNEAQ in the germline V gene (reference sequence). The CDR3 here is CASSFGGNTDTQYF. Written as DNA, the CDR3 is TGTGCCAGCAGCTTTGGCGGGAACACAGATACGCAGTATTTT.